The subject of this entry is one TCR beta chain. These data come from a study of blood T cell repertoires in COVID-19. TCRdb keeps only in-frame clones here, not all; method: immunoSEQ multiplex PCR. The top ten clones hold approximately 8% of a sample with fewer than 200,000 clones, 80% to 85% of them seen once. The source is a woman in her 70s with COVID-19, enrolled during active disease. Sequencing was performed on peripheral blood.

CDR3 nucleotides: TGTGCCAGCAGTCGAGGCGGCGGGAGTGGAGCCAAAAACATTCAGTACTTC. It translates to CASSRGGGSGAKNIQYF. This chain uses TRBV6-6 with TRBJ2-4; 7 bases map to TRBD2. This CDR3 contains 17 residues. Germline lookup yields CDR1 MNHNY and CDR2 SVGAGI (reference sequence). The junction had 10 bases not matched to a gene; V was cut back by 5 bases and J by 0 bases.